The 8 T cell receptor beta chains presented below share a single source sample, sequenced in a study of response to subunit inactivated influenza vaccine. TCRdb called the RT-PCR reads again in MiXCR, with one record for every CDR3 protein. Here the sample spans around 530,000 distinct CDR3 sequences, approximately 15% being singletons. The sequencing used CD4+ T cells sorted from PBMCs, collected less than 30 months after vaccination. The receptor source for this set is a man aged 45-69 years who received an inactivated influenza vaccine.

This CDR3 reads CATSRDYPRVSETQYF. The CDR3 bases are TGTGCCACCAGCAGAGATTACCCCAGGGTTTCAGAGACCCAGTACTTC. V usage is TRBV15 and J usage is TRBJ2-5, with D possibly being TRBD1 (5 bases). V was shortened by 0 bases and J by 4 bases, with 15 bases between the two germline ends. The CDR3 contains 16 residues. Germline V gene lookup returns CDR1 LNHNV and CDR2 YYDKDF (reference sequence).

This clonotype was observed a few times. V gene TRBV27 combines with J gene TRBJ2-1; D call uncertain. In germline, CDR1 is MNHEY, CDR2 SMNVEV (reference sequence). The V and J ends lost 3 bases and 1 base respectively, with 7 bases between them. The CDR3 covers 14 residues. CDR3 bases: TGTGCCAGCAGTTTCGCTAGATCCTACAATGAGCAGTTCTTC. Translation: CASSFARSYNEQFF.

This clonotype appeared a few times. DNA for the CDR3: TGTGCCAGCAGCGCCCGACAGGGCCTCTCCTACAATGAGCAGTTCTTC. Amino acids: CASSARQGLSYNEQFF. The chain employs TRBV7-2 and TRBJ2-1; TRBD1 agrees at 7 bases. Germline-derived CDR1 and CDR2 are SGHTA and FQGNSA. The V and J ends lost 5 bases and 0 bases, in that order; junction bases with no gene match: 7. The CDR3 runs 16 residues.

This chain joins TRBV12-3 or TRBV12-4 and TRBJ1-1, with a weak D call TRBD1 (5 bases). The CDR3 extends over 18 amino acids. The CDR3 region is CSRNRYPTEETMNTEAFF. CDR3 nucleotides: TGTAGCCGGAATCGCTACCCGACAGAGGAAACCATGAACACTGAAGCTTTCTTT.

The genes are TRBV30 and TRBJ2-5, with D uncertain. Germline V gene sequence: CDR1 GTSNPN, CDR2 SVGIG (reference sequence). V was trimmed by 3 bases and J by 4 bases, leaving 6 bases between them. The CDR3 totals 11 residues. The CDR3 sequence is CAWSRTETQYF. The CDR3 coding sequence is TGTGCCTGGAGCCGGACAGAGACCCAGTACTTC.

V is TRBV28 and J is TRBJ1-1; no reliable D call. CDR3 length: 12 amino acids. Trimming stripped 2 bases from V and 3 bases from J, with 4 bases between. CDR1 is MDHEN, CDR2 SYDVKM, per germline. The CDR3 nucleotides are TGTGCCAGCAGTTTACTAGACACTGAAGCTTTCTTT. Protein product: CASSLLDTEAFF.

The V gene is TRBV9, the J gene TRBJ2-5; TRBD2 is a possible D gene (6 bases). V dropped 4 bases and J dropped 2 bases, with 18 bases sitting between them. This CDR3 is 16 amino acids long. Germline V gene lookup returns CDR1 SGDLS and CDR2 YYNGEE. The CDR3 region is CASSPRMSEGQETQYF. For the CDR3, the DNA is TGTGCCAGCAGCCCGCGGATGTCGGAGGGGCAAGAGACCCAGTACTTC.

Many counts were recorded for this clonotype. This sequence joins TRBV11-2 and TRBJ2-7, with 7 bases matching TRBD1. This CDR3 comprises 15 residues. Unmatched junction bases numbered 7, after V lost 5 bases and J lost 0 bases. Germline-derived CDR1 and CDR2 are SGHAT and FQNNGV. The CDR3, as DNA: TGTGCCAGCAGCCCGCGGACAGGAGTCTCCTACGAGCAGTACTTC. Translating it yields CASSPRTGVSYEQYF. Based on the CDR3 plus reference TRBV11-2 and TRBJ2-7, the full variable domain is EAGVAQSPRYKIIEKRQSVAFWCNPISGHATLYWYQQILGQGPKLLIQFQNNGVVDDSQLPKDRFSAERLKGVDSTLKIQPAKLEDSAVYLCASSPRTGVSYEQYFGPGTRLTVT.